A selection of T cell receptor beta chains follows, all from one sample in a study of regulatory T cells in long-lasting Graves disease. TCRdb re-called the multiplex PCR reads with MiXCR, one entry per CDR3 protein. The sample holds about 470,000 distinct CDR3 sequences, about 22% seen once. The sample here was peripheral blood mononuclear cells (PBMCs), taken when the disease was refractory, from a patient treated with antithyroid drugs. The source is a female donor with Graves disease. The CDR3 runs from the conserved cysteine through the conserved F or W. The D gene is left open where the match is weak. Where a row states a size, it is once, few, many or the class of an expanded clone; other rows omit it.

TGTGCCAGCAGCCGCTACCCTTGGACTAGCGAAGAGACCCAGTACTTC | CASSRYPWTSEETQYF | NA | TRBJ2-5 | TRBV11-2 | TRBD2
TGTGCCAGCAGCATAGCCGGGACAGGGGTTGAAAAACTGTTTTTT | CASSIAGTGVEKLFF | few | TRBJ1-4 | TRBV7-9 | TRBD1
TGTGCCACCAGGGCCGCGGACGGTGAAGCTTTCTTT | CATRAADGEAFF | many | TRBJ1-1 | TRBV24-1 | NA
TGTGCCAGCAGCCCCGTCGGTATGAACACTGAAGCTTTCTTT | CASSPVGMNTEAFF | NA | TRBJ1-1 | TRBV9 | NA
TGTGCCAGCAGCTTAGCGGGAGGTTCCTATTACGAGCAGTACTTC | CASSLAGGSYYEQYF | few | TRBJ2-7 | TRBV7-2 | NA
TGTGCCAGCAGGGCTAGCGGGAGAGGGTCGGCCAAAAACATTCAGTACTTC | CASRASGRGSAKNIQYF | many | TRBJ2-4 | TRBV11-2 | TRBD2
TGTGCCAGCAGTTCCAAGACCCGCGGGTCGTTTCAAGCTTTCTTT | CASSSKTRGSFQAFF | many | TRBJ1-1 | TRBV28 | NA
TGTGCCAGCACCGGTGGGACCCCACTAACTAGCAATCAGCCCCAGCATTTT | CASTGGTPLTSNQPQHF | NA | TRBJ1-5 | TRBV12-3/TRBV12-4 | NA
TGTGCCAGTGACAGTATAGCCAAAAACATTCAGTACTTC | CASDSIAKNIQYF | NA | TRBJ2-4 | TRBV2 | NA
TGTGCCAGCAGCTTAGAGTACCAGAACACTGAAGCTTTCTTT | CASSLEYQNTEAFF | few | TRBJ1-1 | TRBV11-2 | NA
TGTGCCAGCAGTTGGGGCGGTCCAGCCTACGAGCAGTACTTC | CASSWGGPAYEQYF | few | TRBJ2-7 | TRBV28 | NA
TGTGCCAGCAGCTTAGTTTCTGTCAACCCAGCCTCGGGCTACACCTTC | CASSLVSVNPASGYTF | few | TRBJ1-2 | TRBV7-8 | NA
TGTGCCAGCAGTGAAGTGCTGGGGGCGAATGGCTACACCTTC | CASSEVLGANGYTF | NA | TRBJ1-2 | TRBV6-1 | NA
TGTGCCAGCAGGACAGGGCAAGGGGGCAATCAGCCCCAGCATTTT | CASRTGQGGNQPQHF | NA | TRBJ1-5 | TRBV6-1 | TRBD1
TGTGCCAGCAGTTTTGGCCCGTCCCGGACAGGGGGTCCTAATCAGCCCCAGCATTTT | CASSFGPSRTGGPNQPQHF | many | TRBJ1-5 | TRBV28 | TRBD1
TGTGCCAGCAGTGAACAGCTTCAGCCTAAGGAGCAGTACTTC | CASSEQLQPKEQYF | many | TRBJ2-7 | TRBV2 | NA
TGTGCCAGCAGCCAAGGCCAGAGCAATCAGCCCCAGCATTTT | CASSQGQSNQPQHF | NA | TRBJ1-5 | TRBV3-1 | NA
TGCGCCAGCAGCTTGGGTTGGGGTGGAATCATGAACACTGAAGCTTTCTTT | CASSLGWGGIMNTEAFF | NA | TRBJ1-1 | TRBV5-1 | NA
TGCAGTGCTAGTGCACTGGGGCATAGCAATCAGCCCCAGCATTTT | CSASALGHSNQPQHF | many | TRBJ1-5 | TRBV20-1 | NA
TGTGCCAGCAGAAAACCCGGGGACAAAGGGTCACCCCTCCACTTT | CASRKPGDKGSPLHF | NA | TRBJ1-6 | TRBV16 | NA
TGTGCCAGCAGTTTAAGGGGGGAGGACTATGGCTACACCTTC | CASSLRGEDYGYTF | many | TRBJ1-2 | TRBV28 | NA
TGTGCCAGCAGTTTGAATCGCGATGGCTACACCTTC | CASSLNRDGYTF | many | TRBJ1-2 | TRBV12-3/TRBV12-4 | NA
TGTGCCAGCAGCTTAGTGCGCCAAGAGACCCAGTACTTC | CASSLVRQETQYF | many | TRBJ2-5 | TRBV11-2 | NA
TGCAGCGCCGGACAGGGCTCCTACAATGAGCAGTTCTTC | CSAGQGSYNEQFF | NA | TRBJ2-1 | TRBV29-1 | TRBD1
TGTGCCACCAGTGATACTAAGACGGGGAACACTGAAGCTTTCTTT | CATSDTKTGNTEAFF | many | TRBJ1-1 | TRBV24-1 | NA
TGTGCCAGCAGTGGGGACAGGGGGCTTTTAGAGACTCAGTACTTC | CASSGDRGLLETQYF | many | TRBJ2-5 | TRBV28 | TRBD1
TGCGCCAGCCGCCCCGGAGGGACCTATAATGGCTACACCTTC | CASRPGGTYNGYTF | few | TRBJ1-2 | TRBV5-1 | NA
TGCGCCAGCAGCTCGACCGGGACAAAGAACACTGAAGCTTTCTTT | CASSSTGTKNTEAFF | NA | TRBJ1-1 | TRBV5-1 | NA
TGCGCCAGCAGCCCATCAGGAGTGGGACGCTCTGGAAACACCATATATTTT | CASSPSGVGRSGNTIYF | few | TRBJ1-3 | TRBV5-1 | NA
TGTGCCAGCAGTTTATCCGGAGGGGGCGGTTTCTACGAGCAGTACTTC | CASSLSGGGGFYEQYF | many | TRBJ2-7 | TRBV27 | NA
TGTGCCAGCAGCTATCATTCTAGCGGGAGTACCGGGGAGCTGTTTTTT | CASSYHSSGSTGELFF | few | TRBJ2-2 | TRBV6-1 | TRBD2
TGTGCCAGCTGTCCCTGGACAGGGGGCGGTGAAAAACTGTTTTTT | CASCPWTGGGEKLFF | many | TRBJ1-4 | TRBV27 | TRBD1
TGCGCCAGCAGCTTACAGGGGATGGACTATGGCTACACCTTC | CASSLQGMDYGYTF | NA | TRBJ1-2 | TRBV5-1 | TRBD1
TGCGCCAGCAGCTCGGGACAATCCAGAGAGGAAAAACTGTTTTTT | CASSSGQSREEKLFF | NA | TRBJ1-4 | TRBV5-1 | NA
TGTGCCAGCAGTTTGGGGATTAGACGGCGGAGGTCCTATAATTCACCCCTCCACTTT | CASSLGIRRRRSYNSPLHF | many | TRBJ1-6 | TRBV28 | NA
TGTGCCAGTAGTATTACTAGCGGAACGGCCTACGAGCAGTACTTC | CASSITSGTAYEQYF | NA | TRBJ2-7 | TRBV19 | TRBD2
TGCAGTGCTAGAGATCAGGGCGACTATGGCTACACCTTC | CSARDQGDYGYTF | few | TRBJ1-2 | TRBV20-1 | NA
TGTGCCAGCAGTCCTTTCGGGACAGGGATTAATTCACCCCTCCACTTT | CASSPFGTGINSPLHF | few | TRBJ1-6 | TRBV28 | TRBD1
TGTGCCAGCAGAAGAAACGTTGAAGCTTTCTTT | CASRRNVEAFF | few | TRBJ1-1 | TRBV7-9 | NA
TGTGCCAGCGTGGGGGGCGCGATGGCTGAAGCTTTCTTT | CASVGGAMAEAFF | NA | TRBJ1-1 | TRBV13 | NA
TGTGCCAGCAGCACTAATCACCCCTACGAGCAGTACTTC | CASSTNHPYEQYF | few | TRBJ2-7 | TRBV7-9 | NA
TGTGCCAGCAGCCCAGGGTTAATATCCTACGGGCAGTACTTC | CASSPGLISYGQYF | NA | TRBJ2-7 | TRBV11-2 | NA
TGCAGTGCTCCGACTAGCGTAGCGGGCGAGCAGTACTTC | CSAPTSVAGEQYF | NA | TRBJ2-7 | TRBV20-1 | TRBD2
TGTGCCAGCAGTTTAAATTGGGTCACTGAAGCTTTCTTT | CASSLNWVTEAFF | many | TRBJ1-1 | TRBV28 | NA
TGTGCCAGCAGTTCACACGGGGACCGATCCGGGGAGCAGTACTTC | CASSSHGDRSGEQYF | many | TRBJ2-7 | TRBV28 | NA
TGTGCCAGCAGGGATGTCAGGGAGACCCAGTACTTC | CASRDVRETQYF | few | TRBJ2-5 | TRBV6-1 | NA
TGTGCCAGTAGTAGCCAGACAGGGTCTGGACCCTACGAGCAGTACTTC | CASSSQTGSGPYEQYF | few | TRBJ2-7 | TRBV19 | TRBD1
TGTGCCAGCAGTTTAGTGGCAGGGGAGCAGTTCTTC | CASSLVAGEQFF | NA | TRBJ2-1 | TRBV28 | NA
TGTGCCAGCAGCTGGGACAGGTCCGGGGAGCTGTTTTTT | CASSWDRSGELFF | once | TRBJ2-2 | TRBV7-3 | TRBD1
TGTGCCAGCAGCTTTACCCTCCAACCGGGCTACGAGCAGTACTTC | CASSFTLQPGYEQYF | few | TRBJ2-7 | TRBV5-5 | NA
TGTGCCAGCAGGAGACCGGGACAGGGGGAGGTCACTGAAGCTTTCTTT | CASRRPGQGEVTEAFF | many | TRBJ1-1 | TRBV6-1 | TRBD1